The 25 T cell receptor beta chains presented below share a single source sample, sequenced in a study of blood T cell repertoires in COVID-19. Sequencing used immunoSEQ multiplex PCR; TCRdb keeps in-frame clones, though not all of them. The table includes 40,000 to 55,000 clones, 91% detected once. Sequencing input: peripheral blood. These receptors all come from a man aged 65 to 79 with active COVID-19.

V is TRBV27 and J is TRBJ2-7; perhaps TRBD1 as D (6 bases). Per germline, CDR1 MNHEY and CDR2 SMNVEV (reference sequence). The length of the CDR3 is 15 residues. The V and J ends lost 6 bases and 3 bases respectively, with 18 bases between them. The CDR3 DNA follows: TGTGCCAGCAGATCCGGGACATCGGACCGCTACGAGCAGTACTTC. This sequence encodes CASRSGTSDRYEQYF.

In its sample, this clone was seen a few times. The chain has TRBV10-3 and TRBJ1-2; no clear D gene. The CDR3 is 13 residues long. Germline V CDR1 and CDR2: ENHRY, SYGVKD. The germline V and J ends were trimmed by 7 bases and 6 bases, with 15 bases remaining between them. The chain's CDR3 is CAITPSREDGYTF. The CDR3 DNA reads TGTGCCATCACCCCGAGTAGGGAGGATGGCTACACCTTC.

The genes are TRBV5-1 and TRBJ1-5, with 11 nucleotides matching TRBD1. Germline V CDR1 and CDR2: SGHRS, YFSETQ. The J segment lost 4 bases and the V segment lost 3 bases, leaving 6 bases of the junction unmatched. The CDR3 loop spans 16 amino acids. CDR3 sequence (DNA): TGCGCCAGCAGCTCCGGGACAGGGGGTACAAATCAGCCCCAGCATTTT. Amino acid sequence: CASSSGTGGTNQPQHF. Combining the CDR3 with reference TRBV5-1 and TRBJ1-5 gives the whole variable domain KAGVTQTPRYLIKTRGQQVTLSCSPISGHRSVSWYQQTPGQGLQFLFEYFSETQRNKGNFPGRFSGRQFSNSRSEMNVSTLELGDSALYLCASSSGTGGTNQPQHFGDGTRLSIL.

The J gene is TRBJ1-2, the V gene TRBV5-1; D may be TRBD1 (5 bases). Germline V gives CDR1 SGHRS, CDR2 YFSETQ. V was cut by 5 bases and J by 4 bases, with 15 bases left in between. This CDR3 spans 14 amino acids. This CDR3 is CASSLGGQGYGYTF. The DNA for the CDR3 is TGCGCCAGCAGTCTGGGGGGTCAGGGCTATGGCTACACCTTC.

V gene TRBV3-1 (or the pseudogene TRBV3-2) combines with J gene TRBJ2-5; no clear D gene. The V gene's germline CDR1 is LGHDT and CDR2 YNNKEL (reference sequence). Trimming took 1 base from V and 5 from J, leaving 14 bases between them. The CDR3 consists of 15 residues. The CDR3 DNA reads as TGTGCCAGCAGCCAAGCGTCTGCTAACGGGGAGACCCAGTACTTC. Its translation: CASSQASANGETQYF.

This clone was counted a single time. J is TRBJ1-6 and V is TRBV7-9, with 7 bases aligning to TRBD1. CDR1 and CDR2 (germline): SEHNR, FQNEAQ (reference sequence). V was clipped by 4 bases and J by 0 bases; unmatched bases: 6. The CDR3 extends over 17 amino acids. CDR3 region: CASSSGTASSYNSPLHF. CDR3 DNA sequence: TGTGCCAGCAGCTCAGGGACAGCTAGCTCCTATAATTCACCCCTCCACTTT.

This clone has a single count. The rearrangement joins TRBV15 to TRBJ2-5; 7 nucleotides match TRBD1. CDR1 and CDR2 from the germline V gene are LNHNV and YYDKDF (reference sequence). The CDR3 extends over 15 amino acids. The V segment lost 0 bases and the J segment 5 bases; nucleotides outside the gene matches: 6. CDR3 protein: CATSREGTAKETQYF. Here the CDR3 DNA reads TGTGCCACCAGCAGAGAAGGGACAGCAAAGGAGACCCAGTACTTC.

The chain is built from TRBV29-1 and TRBJ2-7; a possible D gene is TRBD1 (9 bases). The CDR3 contains 13 residues. From germline, CDR1 is SQVTM and CDR2 ANQGSEA. Trimming cost V 6 bases and J 7 bases, with 19 bases left between them. The CDR3 loop reads CSVQQGAGGEQYF. CDR3 nucleotides: TGCAGCGTCCAACAGGGGGCGGGGGGAGAGCAGTACTTC.

This clone is judged medium-sized (0.01 to 0.1%). This chain connects TRBV10-1 to TRBJ1-1; TRBD1 is a possible D gene (6 bases). Germline V CDR1 and CDR2: WNHNN, SYGVQD (reference sequence). This CDR3 has 13 amino acids. Trimming left V 5 bases short and J 3 bases short, with 10 bases between. The CDR3 sequence is CASSSRGYTEAFF. In nucleotides, the CDR3 is TGCGCCAGCAGTTCTAGGGGGTACACTGAAGCTTTCTTT.

The rearrangement joins TRBV6-4 to TRBJ1-1, with D unresolved. Germline V lookup: CDR1 MRHNA, CDR2 SNTAGT. The CDR3 is made up of 14 amino acids. Trimming shortened V by 5 bases and J by 4 bases, and 14 bases separated the two germline ends. Here the CDR3 reads CASSPSTLSTEAFF. DNA for the CDR3: TGTGCCAGCAGTCCTAGTACCCTTTCCACTGAAGCTTTCTTT.

The rearrangement joins TRBV9 to TRBJ1-4; no definite D call. Germline V gene lookup returns CDR1 SGDLS and CDR2 YYNGEE. The CDR3 has 17 amino acids. The V end was cut by 1 base, the J end by 5 bases, with 18 bases between. The CDR3 region has the DNA TGTGCCAGCAGCGTAACCTCGGGGTCCGGGAGGAATGAAAAACTGTTTTTT. Protein sequence: CASSVTSGSGRNEKLFF.

The V call is TRBV19, the J call TRBJ2-7; the D is unclear. The CDR3 loop spans 14 amino acids. Germline lookup yields CDR1 LNHDA and CDR2 SQIVND (reference sequence). V dropped 5 bases and J dropped 1 base, with 12 bases sitting between them. The CDR3 protein is CASSSRLVSYEQYF. CDR3 nucleotide sequence: TGTGCCAGTAGTTCCCGTCTTGTTTCCTACGAGCAGTACTTC.

The chain joins TRBV4-2 to TRBJ2-5, with D possibly matching TRBD2 (5 bases). Germline CDR1 and CDR2: LGHNA and YNFKEQ. The CDR3 contains 18 residues. V lost 0 bases to trimming and J lost 5 bases, with 22 bases between them. CDR3: CASSQDTLRLNRGETQYF. The CDR3 coding sequence is TGTGCCAGCAGCCAAGACACACTAAGACTAAACCGAGGGGAGACCCAGTACTTC.

The V gene is TRBV12-5, the J gene TRBJ1-3; TRBD1 agrees at 11 bases. V shed 7 bases, J shed 1 base, and the junction held 6 bases outside the gene matches. The germline V gene encodes CDR1 LGHNT and CDR2 FRNRAP. The CDR3 runs 16 residues. CDR3 in amino acids: CASARDRGISGNTIYF. In nucleotides, the CDR3 is TGTGCTAGTGCCCGGGACAGGGGGATATCTGGAAACACCATATATTTT.

This chain connects TRBV5-1 to TRBJ2-5, with 8 bases that match TRBD1. Germline CDR1 is SGHRS and CDR2 is YFSETQ. The CDR3 is 14 amino acids. Trimming removed 3 bases from V and 5 bases from J; junction bases left unmatched: 6. The CDR3 sequence: CASSSPDRAETQYF. Here the CDR3 DNA reads TGCGCCAGCAGCTCCCCGGACAGGGCGGAGACCCAGTACTTC.

The chain uses TRBV19 and TRBJ1-4, with D perhaps TRBD1 (5 bases). CDR1 and CDR2 (germline): LNHDA, SQIVND (reference sequence). This CDR3 is built from 15 residues. Trimming took off 3 bases at V and 5 bases at J, with 13 bases between the two ends. CDR3 in DNA: TGTGCCAGTAGTATTGGTAACAGGAGAAATGAAAAACTGTTTTTT. Amino acid sequence: CASSIGNRRNEKLFF.

Concerning this clone itself: The junction departs from germline at one end; a sequencing error may be responsible. The chain employs TRBV3-1 (or the pseudogene TRBV3-2) and TRBJ2-7; TRBD2 matches at 11 bases. The germline V gene has CDR1 LGHDT and CDR2 YNNKEL (reference sequence). CDR3 size: 13 residues. CDR3 in amino acids: CASSQVGGLAEVF. The DNA for the CDR3 is TGTGCCAGCAGCCAAGTTGGGGGACTAGCGGAGGTGTTC.

This chain connects TRBV28 to TRBJ2-7; 8 nucleotides line up with TRBD1. The CDR3 is made up of 15 amino acids. Germline loops: CDR1 MDHEN, CDR2 SYDVKM. The V gene end was trimmed by 6 bases and the J gene end by 1 base; junction bases not matched to a gene: 8. CDR3 sequence (DNA): TGTGCCAGCAGCCCGGACAGGGTGCGGTCCTACGAGCAGTACTTC. Amino acid sequence: CASSPDRVRSYEQYF.

This chain uses TRBV5-4 with TRBJ1-2; possible D gene TRBD1, 6 bases. The CDR3 spans 14 residues. The germline gives CDR1 SGHNT, CDR2 YYREEE (reference sequence). Trimming removed 0 bases at V and 4 bases at J, with 10 bases between. CDR3 in DNA: TGTGCCAGCAGCTTGGAGGGGGGGAGCTATGGCTACACCTTC. This gives the protein CASSLEGGSYGYTF.

In DNA, the CDR3 is TGTGCCAGCATGGGACAGGGCCTAAAGGGGCCCCAGCATTTT. Translation gives CASMGQGLKGPQHF. This chain connects TRBV28 to TRBJ1-5, with 9 bases identical to TRBD1. V dropped 7 bases and J dropped 9; count of bases not matched to a gene: 10. Germline loops: CDR1 MDHEN, CDR2 SYDVKM. The CDR3 spans 14 residues.

This clone came up once. The V call is TRBV24-1, the J call TRBJ2-1, with 14 bases matching TRBD2. The CDR3 contains 20 residues. Germline V gene data show CDR1 as KGHDR and CDR2 as SFDVKD. J gave up 0 bases and V 9 bases, and 15 bases lay outside the gene matches. This chain's CDR3 is CATQVTKTGTSGSSYNEQFF. In DNA form, the CDR3 reads TGTGCCACCCAAGTGACCAAAACCGGGACTAGCGGGAGCTCCTACAATGAGCAGTTCTTC.

The chain is built from TRBV30 and TRBJ2-1; the D gene is possibly TRBD2 (6 bases). The germline V gene has CDR1 GTSNPN and CDR2 SVGIG (reference sequence). The CDR3 is 14 residues long. The V end was cut by 5 bases, the J end by 6 bases, with 17 bases between. DNA for the CDR3: TGTGCCTGGGACCTGCGGGGTGGGGGCAATGAGCAGTTCTTC. This encodes CAWDLRGGGNEQFF.

A few counts support this clone. The chain recombines TRBV4-1 with TRBJ2-6; D is unresolved. Germline V gene sequence: CDR1 MGHRA, CDR2 YSYEKL. The CDR3 length is 18 residues. The V gene lost 2 bases and the J gene lost 0 bases, with 14 bases spanning the gap. CDR3 in DNA: TGCGCCAGCAGCCAAAGCTCTGTATCGGGCTCTGGGGCCAACGTCCTGACTTTC. This encodes CASSQSSVSGSGANVLTF.

CDR3 nucleotide sequence: TGCAGCGCGAGGGGTTTAGGCTATGGCTACACCTTC. Its translation: CSARGLGYGYTF. The genes are TRBV29-1 and TRBJ1-2; a weak D match, TRBD1 (5 bases). V was cut by 7 bases and J by 4 bases, with 13 bases left in between. Germline CDR1 and CDR2: SQVTM and ANQGSEA. There are 12 residues in the CDR3.

The chain carries TRBV5-5 and TRBJ1-5; the match to TRBD1 covers 9 bases. The V gene end was trimmed by 1 base and the J gene end by 1 base; junction bases not matched to a gene: 9. The CDR3 length is 18 residues. The germline CDR1 and CDR2 sequences are SGHKS and YYEKEE (reference sequence). DNA for the CDR3: TGTGCCAGCAGCTTGTCGGATATACAGGGGGCCAGCAATCAGCCCCAGCATTTT. Translated: CASSLSDIQGASNQPQHF.